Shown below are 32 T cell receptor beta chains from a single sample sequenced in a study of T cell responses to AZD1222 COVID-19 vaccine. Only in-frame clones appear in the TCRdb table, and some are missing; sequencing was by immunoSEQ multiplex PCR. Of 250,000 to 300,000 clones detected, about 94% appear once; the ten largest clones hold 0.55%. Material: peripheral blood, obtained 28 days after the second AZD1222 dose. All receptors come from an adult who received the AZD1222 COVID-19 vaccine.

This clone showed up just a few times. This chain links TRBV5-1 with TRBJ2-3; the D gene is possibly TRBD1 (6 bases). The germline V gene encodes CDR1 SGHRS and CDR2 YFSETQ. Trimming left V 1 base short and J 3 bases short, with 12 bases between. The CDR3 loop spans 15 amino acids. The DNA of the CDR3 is TGCGCCAGCAGCTTGAGTAACAGGGCGACAGATACGCAGTATTTT. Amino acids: CASSLSNRATDTQYF.

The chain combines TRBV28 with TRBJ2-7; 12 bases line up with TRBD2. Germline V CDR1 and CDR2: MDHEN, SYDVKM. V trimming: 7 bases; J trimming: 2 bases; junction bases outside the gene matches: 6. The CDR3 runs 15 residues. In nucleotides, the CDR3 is TGTGCCAGCACCTTGACTAGCGGGAGCCCCTACGAGCAGTACTTC. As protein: CASTLTSGSPYEQYF.

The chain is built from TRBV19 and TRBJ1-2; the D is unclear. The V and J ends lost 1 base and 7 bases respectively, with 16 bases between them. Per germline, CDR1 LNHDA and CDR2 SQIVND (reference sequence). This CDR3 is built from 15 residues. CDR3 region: CASSIADSSTGGYTF. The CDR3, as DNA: TGTGCCAGTAGTATAGCCGACTCGAGCACGGGTGGCTACACCTTC.

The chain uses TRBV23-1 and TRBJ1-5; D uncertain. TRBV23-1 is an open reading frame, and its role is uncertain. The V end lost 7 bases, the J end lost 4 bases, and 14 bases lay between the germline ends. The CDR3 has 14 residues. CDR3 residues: CASNLDKKNQPQHF. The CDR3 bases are TGCGCCAGCAACCTAGACAAGAAAAATCAGCCCCAGCATTTT.

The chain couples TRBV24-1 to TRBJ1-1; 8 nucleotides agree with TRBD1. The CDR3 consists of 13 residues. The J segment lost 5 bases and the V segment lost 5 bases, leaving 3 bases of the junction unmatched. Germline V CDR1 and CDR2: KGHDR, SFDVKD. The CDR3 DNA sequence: TGTGCCACCAGTGCAGGGGGCGAGACTGAAGCTTTCTTT. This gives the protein CATSAGGETEAFF.

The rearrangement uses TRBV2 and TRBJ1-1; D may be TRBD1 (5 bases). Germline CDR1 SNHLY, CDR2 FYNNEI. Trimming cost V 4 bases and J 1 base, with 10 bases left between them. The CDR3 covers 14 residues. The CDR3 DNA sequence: TGTGCCAGCAGTGGTCCTGGGGGGAACACTGAAGCTTTCTTT. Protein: CASSGPGGNTEAFF.

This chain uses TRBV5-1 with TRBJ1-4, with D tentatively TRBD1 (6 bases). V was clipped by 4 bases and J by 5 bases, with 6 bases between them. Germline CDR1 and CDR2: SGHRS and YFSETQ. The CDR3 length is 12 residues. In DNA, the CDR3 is TGCGCCAGCAGCCAGGGGAATGAAAAACTGTTTTTT. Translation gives CASSQGNEKLFF.

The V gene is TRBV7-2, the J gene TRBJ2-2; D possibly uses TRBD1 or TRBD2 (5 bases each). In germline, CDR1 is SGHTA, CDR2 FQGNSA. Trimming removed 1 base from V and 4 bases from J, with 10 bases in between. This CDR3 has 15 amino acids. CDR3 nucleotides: TGTGCCAGCAGCTTAGGTGGGGGAAGCACCGGGGAGCTGTTTTTT. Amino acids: CASSLGGGSTGELFF.

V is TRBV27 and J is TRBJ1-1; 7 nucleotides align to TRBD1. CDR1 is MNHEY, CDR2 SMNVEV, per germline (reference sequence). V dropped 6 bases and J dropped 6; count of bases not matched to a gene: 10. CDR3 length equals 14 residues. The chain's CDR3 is CASRPIGGASEAFF. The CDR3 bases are TGTGCCAGCAGGCCGATAGGGGGCGCATCTGAAGCTTTCTTT.

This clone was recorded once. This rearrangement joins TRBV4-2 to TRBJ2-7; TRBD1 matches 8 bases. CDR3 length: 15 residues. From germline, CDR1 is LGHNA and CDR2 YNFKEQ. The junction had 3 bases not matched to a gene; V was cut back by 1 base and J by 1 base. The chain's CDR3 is CASSQANRGSYEQYF. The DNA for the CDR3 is TGTGCCAGCAGCCAAGCGAACAGGGGGTCCTACGAGCAGTACTTC.

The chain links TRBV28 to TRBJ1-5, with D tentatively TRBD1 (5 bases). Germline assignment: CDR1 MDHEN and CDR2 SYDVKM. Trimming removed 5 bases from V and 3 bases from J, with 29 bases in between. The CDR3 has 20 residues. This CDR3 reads CASSLPRAKDFKGNNQPQHF. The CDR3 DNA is TGTGCCAGCAGTCTACCCAGGGCGAAGGATTTTAAGGGCAACAATCAGCCCCAGCATTTT. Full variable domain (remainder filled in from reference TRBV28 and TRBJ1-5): DVKVTQSSRYLVKRTGEKVFLECVQDMDHENMFWYRQDPGLGLRLIYFSYDVKMKEKGDIPEGYSVSREKKERFSLILESASTNQTSMYLCASSLPRAKDFKGNNQPQHFGDGTRLSIL.

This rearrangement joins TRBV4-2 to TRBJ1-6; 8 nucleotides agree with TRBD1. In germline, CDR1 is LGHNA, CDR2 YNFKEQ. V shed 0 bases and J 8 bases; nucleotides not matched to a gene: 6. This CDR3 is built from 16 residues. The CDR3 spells CASSQDPGQGDSPLHF. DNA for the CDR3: TGTGCCAGCAGCCAAGATCCCGGACAGGGAGATTCACCCCTCCACTTT.

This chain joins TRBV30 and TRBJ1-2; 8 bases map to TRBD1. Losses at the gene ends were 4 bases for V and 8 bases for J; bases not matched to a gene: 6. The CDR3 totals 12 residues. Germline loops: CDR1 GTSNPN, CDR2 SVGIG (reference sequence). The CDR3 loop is CAWNRGEEGYTF. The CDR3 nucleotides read TGTGCCTGGAACAGGGGGGAGGAGGGCTACACCTTC.

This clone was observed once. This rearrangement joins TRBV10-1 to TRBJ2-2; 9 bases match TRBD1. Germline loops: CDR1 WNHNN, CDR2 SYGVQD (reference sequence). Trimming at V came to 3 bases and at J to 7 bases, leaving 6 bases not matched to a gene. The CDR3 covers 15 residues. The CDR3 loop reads CASSDGTGSFGELFF. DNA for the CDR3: TGCGCCAGCAGTGACGGGACAGGGTCGTTCGGGGAGCTGTTTTTT.

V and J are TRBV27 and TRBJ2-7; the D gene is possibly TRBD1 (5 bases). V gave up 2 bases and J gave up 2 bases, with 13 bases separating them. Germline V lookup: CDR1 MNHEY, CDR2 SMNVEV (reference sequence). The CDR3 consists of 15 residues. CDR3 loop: CASSLTGRSPYEQYF. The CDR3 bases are TGTGCCAGCAGTTTAACAGGAAGGTCCCCCTACGAGCAGTACTTC.

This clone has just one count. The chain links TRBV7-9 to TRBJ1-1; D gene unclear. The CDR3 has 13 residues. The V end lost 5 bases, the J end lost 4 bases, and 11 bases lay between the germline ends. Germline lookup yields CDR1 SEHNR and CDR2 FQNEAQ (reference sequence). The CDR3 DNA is TGTGCCAGCAGCGCGCAGGATTCCACTGAAGCTTTCTTT. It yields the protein CASSAQDSTEAFF. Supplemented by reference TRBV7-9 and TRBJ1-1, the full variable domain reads DTGVSQNPRHKITKRGQNVTFRCDPISEHNRLYWYRQTLGQGPEFLTYFQNEAQLEKSRLLSDRFSAERPKGSFSTLEIQRTEQGDSAMYLCASSAQDSTEAFFGQGTRLTVV.

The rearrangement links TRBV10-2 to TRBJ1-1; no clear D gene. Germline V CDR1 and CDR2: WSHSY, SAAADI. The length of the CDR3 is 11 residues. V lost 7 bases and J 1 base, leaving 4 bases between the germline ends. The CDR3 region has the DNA TGCGCCAGCAAAAAGAACACTGAAGCTTTCTTT. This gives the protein CASKKNTEAFF.

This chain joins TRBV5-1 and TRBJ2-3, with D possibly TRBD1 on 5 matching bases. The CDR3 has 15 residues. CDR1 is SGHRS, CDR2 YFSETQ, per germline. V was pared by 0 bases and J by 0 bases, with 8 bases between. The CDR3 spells CASSLGQGSTDTQYF. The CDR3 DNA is TGCGCCAGCAGCTTGGGGCAGGGAAGCACAGATACGCAGTATTTT.

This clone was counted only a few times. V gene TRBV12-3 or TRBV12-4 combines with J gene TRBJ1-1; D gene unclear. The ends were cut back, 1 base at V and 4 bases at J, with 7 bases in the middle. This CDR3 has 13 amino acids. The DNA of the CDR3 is TGTGCCAGCAGTTTAGACCCCTCCACTGAAGCTTTCTTT. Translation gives CASSLDPSTEAFF.

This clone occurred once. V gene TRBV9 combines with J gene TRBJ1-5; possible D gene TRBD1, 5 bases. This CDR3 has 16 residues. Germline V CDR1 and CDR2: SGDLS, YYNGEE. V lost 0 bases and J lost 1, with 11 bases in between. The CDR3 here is CASSVGTGPSNQPQHF. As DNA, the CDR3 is TGTGCCAGCAGCGTAGGCACGGGGCCGAGCAATCAGCCCCAGCATTTT.

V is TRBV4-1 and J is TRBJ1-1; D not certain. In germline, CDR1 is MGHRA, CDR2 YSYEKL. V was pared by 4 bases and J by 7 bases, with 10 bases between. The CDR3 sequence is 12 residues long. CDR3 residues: CASSLPGGEAFF. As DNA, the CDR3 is TGCGCCAGCAGCCTGCCGGGCGGTGAAGCTTTCTTT.

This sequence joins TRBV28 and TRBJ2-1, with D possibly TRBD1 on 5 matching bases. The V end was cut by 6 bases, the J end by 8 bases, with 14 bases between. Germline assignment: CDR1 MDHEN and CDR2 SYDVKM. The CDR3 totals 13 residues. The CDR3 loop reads CASRSDSTYEQFF. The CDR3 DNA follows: TGTGCCAGCAGGTCCGACAGTACATATGAGCAGTTCTTC.

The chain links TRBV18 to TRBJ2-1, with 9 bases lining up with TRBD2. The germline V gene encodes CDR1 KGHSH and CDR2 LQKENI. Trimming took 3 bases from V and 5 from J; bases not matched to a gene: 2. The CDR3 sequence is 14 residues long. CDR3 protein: CASSPRLADNEQFF. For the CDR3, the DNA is TGTGCCAGCTCACCCCGACTAGCGGACAATGAGCAGTTCTTC.

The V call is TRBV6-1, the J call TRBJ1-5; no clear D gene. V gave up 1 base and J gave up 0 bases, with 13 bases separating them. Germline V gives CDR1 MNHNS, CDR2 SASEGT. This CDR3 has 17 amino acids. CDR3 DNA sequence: TGTGCCAGCAGTGAAGTGAGGGCAGCTTATAGCAATCAGCCCCAGCATTTT. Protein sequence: CASSEVRAAYSNQPQHF.

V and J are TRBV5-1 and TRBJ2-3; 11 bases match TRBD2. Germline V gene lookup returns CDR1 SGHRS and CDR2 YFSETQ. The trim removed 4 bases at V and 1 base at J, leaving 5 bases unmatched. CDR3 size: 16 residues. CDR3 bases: TGCGCCAGCAGCGCCCTTAGCGGGGGGGGCACAGATACGCAGTATTTT. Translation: CASSALSGGGTDTQYF.

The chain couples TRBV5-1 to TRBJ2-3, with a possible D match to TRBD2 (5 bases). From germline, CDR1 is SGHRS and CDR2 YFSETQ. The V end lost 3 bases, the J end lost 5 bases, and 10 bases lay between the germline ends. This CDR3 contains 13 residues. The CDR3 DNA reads TGCGCCAGCAGCTCCCCACGGGGAGATACGCAGTATTTT. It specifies CASSSPRGDTQYF.

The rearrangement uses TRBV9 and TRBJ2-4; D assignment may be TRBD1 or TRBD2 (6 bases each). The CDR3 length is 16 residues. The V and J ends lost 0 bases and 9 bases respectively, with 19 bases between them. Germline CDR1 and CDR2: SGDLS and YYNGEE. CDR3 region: CASSVGVGGLGVIQYF. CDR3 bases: TGTGCCAGCAGCGTAGGGGTAGGGGGACTGGGTGTCATTCAGTACTTC.

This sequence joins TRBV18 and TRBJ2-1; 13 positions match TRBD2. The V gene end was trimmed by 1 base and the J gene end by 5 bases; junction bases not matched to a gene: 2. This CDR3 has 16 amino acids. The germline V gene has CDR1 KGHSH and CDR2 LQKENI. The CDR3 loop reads CASSPQLAGGDNEQFF. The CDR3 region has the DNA TGTGCCAGCTCACCACAACTAGCGGGAGGGGACAATGAGCAGTTCTTC. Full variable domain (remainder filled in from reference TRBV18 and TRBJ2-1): NAGVMQNPRHLVRRRGQEARLRCSPMKGHSHVYWYRQLPEEGLKFMVYLQKENIIDESGMPKERFSAEFPKEGPSILRIQQVVRGDSAAYFCASSPQLAGGDNEQFFGPGTRLTVL.

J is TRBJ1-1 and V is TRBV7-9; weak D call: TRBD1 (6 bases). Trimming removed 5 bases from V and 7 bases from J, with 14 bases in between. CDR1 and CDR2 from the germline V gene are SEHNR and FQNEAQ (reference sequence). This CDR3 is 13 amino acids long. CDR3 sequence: CASSPGTSDEAFF. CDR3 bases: TGTGCCAGCAGCCCCGGGACATCCGATGAAGCTTTCTTT.

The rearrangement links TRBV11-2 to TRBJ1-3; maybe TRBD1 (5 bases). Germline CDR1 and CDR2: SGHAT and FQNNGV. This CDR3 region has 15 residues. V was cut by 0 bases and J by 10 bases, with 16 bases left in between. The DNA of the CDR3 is TGTGCCAGCAGCTTAGAACCGGGACCTCGCAGGACCATATATTTT. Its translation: CASSLEPGPRRTIYF.

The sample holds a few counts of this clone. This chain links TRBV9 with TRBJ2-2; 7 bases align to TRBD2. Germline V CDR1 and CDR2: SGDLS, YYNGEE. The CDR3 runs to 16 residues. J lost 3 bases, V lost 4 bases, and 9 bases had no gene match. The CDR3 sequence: CASSTGGAGHTGELFF. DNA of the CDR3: TGTGCCAGCAGCACTGGTGGAGCGGGGCACACCGGGGAGCTGTTTTTT.

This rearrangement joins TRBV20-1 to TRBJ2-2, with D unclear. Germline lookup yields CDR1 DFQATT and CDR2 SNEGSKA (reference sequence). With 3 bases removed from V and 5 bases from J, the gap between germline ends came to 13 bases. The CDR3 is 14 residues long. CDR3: CSASRGGLTGELFF. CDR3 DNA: TGCAGTGCTAGTCGAGGTGGGCTAACCGGGGAGCTGTTTTTT.